Sequencing of this TCR beta chain was carried out in a study of shared T cell receptors in the human thymus (dated by TCRdb to about 2021). Notes on the research overall: The study examined how self-reactive, shared T-cell receptor alpha chains are generated in the human thymus.

From the cysteine through the phenylalanine, the CDR3 covers 15 amino acids. The DNA shown is the 45-base CDR3, in frame from base 1. The germline V gene specifies ENHRY as CDR1 and SYGVKD as CDR2. V was cut back by 0 bases and J by 4 bases, leaving a gap of 12 bases between them. Regarding this clone: What antigen it recognizes has not been identified. Per-base quality was not reported, and no clone a single base away is much larger than it.

Library preparation employed the immunoSEQ multiplex PCR assay. TCRdb obtained this table from immuneACCESS and retained in-frame rearrangements with V and J assigned. These tables miss some clones; where compared with another copy, unresolved V genes account for less than half of the shortfall, and the remainder is unexplained. The sample table records some 400,000 clones; 95% of these occur just once. 0.02% of the sample lies in the top ten. The chain is assembled from TRBV10-3 and TRBJ1-1, with TRBD1 perhaps the D gene, on 5 matching bases. Sequenced: thymocytes. This sequence was found in a human donor. CDR3 reads: CAISESSQGGTEAFF. The nucleotides are TGTGCCATCAGTGAGTCTAGTCAGGGCGGCACTGAAGCTTTCTTT.